This paragraph reports one T cell receptor (beta chain). Clones were sequenced by immunoSEQ multiplex PCR, and TCRdb holds only the in-frame ones, with some missing. The sample has approximately 170,000 clones, under 95% seen once. This sample stems from a study of blood T cell repertoires in COVID-19. Overall study: Acute and convalescent COVID-19 specimens originated in the United States, Italy and Spain.

V lost 1 base and J 4 bases, leaving 13 bases between the germline ends. The germline CDR1 and CDR2 sequences are SEHNR and FQNEAQ (reference sequence). The CDR3 runs to 15 residues. This clonotype was obtained from a man between 60 and 75 years old with active or convalescent COVID-19. The chain combines TRBV7-9 with TRBJ1-2; a weak D match, TRBD1 (6 bases). Sequenced input: peripheral blood. CDR3 protein: CASSLGGGQGYGYTF. For the CDR3, the DNA is TGTGCCAGCAGCTTAGGAGGGGGTCAGGGCTATGGCTACACCTTC.